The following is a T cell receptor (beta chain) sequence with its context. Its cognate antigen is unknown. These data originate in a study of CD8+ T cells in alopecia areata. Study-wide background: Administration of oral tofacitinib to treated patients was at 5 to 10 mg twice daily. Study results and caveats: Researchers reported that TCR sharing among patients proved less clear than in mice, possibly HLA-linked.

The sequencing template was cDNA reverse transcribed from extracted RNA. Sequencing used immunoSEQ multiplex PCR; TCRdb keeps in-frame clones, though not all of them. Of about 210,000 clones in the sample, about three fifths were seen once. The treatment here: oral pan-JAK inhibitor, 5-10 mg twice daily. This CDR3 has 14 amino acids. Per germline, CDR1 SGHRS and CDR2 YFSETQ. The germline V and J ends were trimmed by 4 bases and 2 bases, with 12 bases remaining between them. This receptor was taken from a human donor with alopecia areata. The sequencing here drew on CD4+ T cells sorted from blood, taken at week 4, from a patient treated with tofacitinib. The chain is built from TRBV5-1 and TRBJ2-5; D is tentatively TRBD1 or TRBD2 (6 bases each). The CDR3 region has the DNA TGCGCCAGCAGCGGGGGGCGATCTCAAGAGACCCAGTACTTC. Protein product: CASSGGRSQETQYF. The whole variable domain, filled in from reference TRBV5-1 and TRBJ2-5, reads KAGVTQTPRYLIKTRGQQVTLSCSPISGHRSVSWYQQTPGQGLQFLFEYFSETQRNKGNFPGRFSGRQFSNSRSEMNVSTLELGDSALYLCASSGGRSQETQYFGPGTRLLVL.